The table lists the clone carrying this TCR beta chain with many counts. This entry belongs to a study of T cells of healthy individuals. V lost 0 bases to trimming and J lost 3 bases, with 9 bases between them. Germline assignment: CDR1 SGHNT and CDR2 YYREEE (reference sequence). This CDR3 region has 14 residues. MiXCR, run by TCRdb on the 5' RACE reads, gives a single entry per CDR3 protein. This sample carries about 41,000 distinct CDR3 sequences, 3.5% to 5.5% of them seen once, and the ten largest clones take 9.2%. This TCR was sampled from a human donor in good health. The genes are TRBV5-4 and TRBJ1-2; D remains ambiguous. The CDR3 sequence is CASSLAPTDYGYTF. CDR3 DNA sequence: TGTGCCAGCAGCTTGGCCCCGACGGACTATGGCTACACCTTC.